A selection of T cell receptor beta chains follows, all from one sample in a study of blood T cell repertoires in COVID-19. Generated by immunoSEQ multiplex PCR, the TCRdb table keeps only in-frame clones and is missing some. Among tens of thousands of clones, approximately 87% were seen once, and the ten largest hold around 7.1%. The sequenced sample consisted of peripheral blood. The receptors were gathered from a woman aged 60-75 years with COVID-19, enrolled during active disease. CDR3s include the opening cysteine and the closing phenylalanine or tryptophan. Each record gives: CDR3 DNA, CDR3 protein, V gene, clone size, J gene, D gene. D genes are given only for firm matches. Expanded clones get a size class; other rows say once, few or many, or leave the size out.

DNA: TGCGCCAGCAGCTTGGGGTCTAGGGAGACCCAGTACTTC
CDR3: CASSLGSRETQYF
V: TRBV5-1
size: .
J: TRBJ2-5
D: .

DNA: TGTGCCAGTAGTCGTCAGGGAAGGTTGGGGATGAACACTGAAGCTTTCTTT
CDR3: CASSRQGRLGMNTEAFF
V: TRBV19
size: .
J: TRBJ1-1
D: .

DNA: TGTGCCAGCACCCGCCTGTGGGGGAGGGATGCGAGTGGCACAGATACGCAGTATTTT
CDR3: CASTRLWGRDASGTDTQYF
V: TRBV27
size: .
J: TRBJ2-3
D: TRBD2

DNA: TGCGCCAGCAGCCAAGATCCGACAGGGGGCGTGTTAGATACGCAGTATTTT
CDR3: CASSQDPTGGVLDTQYF
V: TRBV4-1
size: once
J: TRBJ2-3
D: TRBD1

DNA: TGTGCCAGCAGCCCGCAGGGACGGGGGAATAATTCACCCCTCCACTTT
CDR3: CASSPQGRGNNSPLHF
V: TRBV7-2
size: .
J: TRBJ1-6
D: .

DNA: TGTGCCAGCAGCGTAGCTACCGGAGGGGAGCAGTTCTTC
CDR3: CASSVATGGEQFF
V: TRBV9
size: .
J: TRBJ2-1
D: .

DNA: TGTGCCAGCAGCCGGACAGCAAACACCATATATTTT
CDR3: CASSRTANTIYF
V: TRBV28
size: .
J: TRBJ1-3
D: .

DNA: TGTGCCAGCAGCTTTGAGGGAGTAGAAGCTTTCTTT
CDR3: CASSFEGVEAFF
V: TRBV7-9
size: .
J: TRBJ1-1
D: .

DNA: TGTGCCAGCAAGGGACAGGGGGATACAGATACGCAGTATTTT
CDR3: CASKGQGDTDTQYF
V: TRBV6-5
size: .
J: TRBJ2-3
D: TRBD1

DNA: TGCAGTGCTAGTAAGACTAGCGGATACAATGAGCAGTTCTTC
CDR3: CSASKTSGYNEQFF
V: TRBV20-1
size: .
J: TRBJ2-1
D: TRBD2

DNA: TGTGCCAGCAGTACGCGGGTCCAGAATGAAAAACTGTTTTTT
CDR3: CASSTRVQNEKLFF
V: TRBV28
size: .
J: TRBJ1-4
D: .

DNA: TGTGCCAGCAGCGTATCAGGCGCCAGCTCCTACAATGAGCAGTTCTTC
CDR3: CASSVSGASSYNEQFF
V: TRBV9
size: .
J: TRBJ2-1
D: .

DNA: TGTGCCAGCTCACCGGGACAGGGGGCAGAGACCCAGTACTTC
CDR3: CASSPGQGAETQYF
V: TRBV18
size: .
J: TRBJ2-5
D: TRBD1

DNA: TGTGCCAGCAGCCAAGATACGTCGGGACTAGCGACCGGGGAGCTGTTTTTT
CDR3: CASSQDTSGLATGELFF
V: TRBV4-2
size: few
J: TRBJ2-2
D: TRBD2

DNA: TGTGCCAGCAGCGACCTAGGGGTCGGCACAGATACGCAGTATTTT
CDR3: CASSDLGVGTDTQYF
V: TRBV3-1/TRBV3-2
size: .
J: TRBJ2-3
D: .

DNA: TGTGCCAGCAGCCAAGGGACAGAAGAGACCCAGTACTTC
CDR3: CASSQGTEETQYF
V: TRBV3-1/TRBV3-2
size: .
J: TRBJ2-5
D: .

DNA: TGTGCCAGCAGCTTGAAGTCGCCAGGCCAAGAGACCCAGTACTTC
CDR3: CASSLKSPGQETQYF
V: TRBV5-6
size: .
J: TRBJ2-5
D: .

DNA: TGTGCCAGCAGCTCGAGGACTAGCGTATCCTACGAGCAGTACTTC
CDR3: CASSSRTSVSYEQYF
V: TRBV7-2
size: .
J: TRBJ2-7
D: TRBD2

DNA: TGTGCCAGCAACGGCTGGGCCCCCGTACAAGGAGAGACCCAGTACTTC
CDR3: CASNGWAPVQGETQYF
V: TRBV2
size: .
J: TRBJ2-5
D: .

DNA: TGTGCCAGCAGACGTCGACTAGCGGGCCCCTACGAGCAGTACTTC
CDR3: CASRRRLAGPYEQYF
V: TRBV28
size: once
J: TRBJ2-7
D: TRBD2

DNA: TGCGCCAGCAGCTTGTTGGGACAGCCGAATCAGCCCCAGCATTTT
CDR3: CASSLLGQPNQPQHF
V: TRBV5-1
size: .
J: TRBJ1-5
D: TRBD1

DNA: TGCGCCAGCAGTGAGTACGCGGGAGCCCTCAATGAGCAGTTCTTC
CDR3: CASSEYAGALNEQFF
V: TRBV10-1
size: .
J: TRBJ2-1
D: TRBD2

DNA: TGTGCCAGCAGCCAGGGACTCCGCACAGATACGCAGTATTTT
CDR3: CASSQGLRTDTQYF
V: TRBV3-1/TRBV3-2
size: few
J: TRBJ2-3
D: .

DNA: TGTGCCAGCAGCGAGGTAGCATATAATTCACCCCTCCACTTT
CDR3: CASSEVAYNSPLHF
V: TRBV5-4
size: .
J: TRBJ1-6
D: .

DNA: TGTGCCTGGAGTGTGGAGGCTTCTAATGAAAAACTGTTTTTT
CDR3: CAWSVEASNEKLFF
V: TRBV30
size: .
J: TRBJ1-4
D: .

DNA: TGTGCCAGCAGCCCTCTTACAGGGTCGGCTGGAAACACCATATATTTT
CDR3: CASSPLTGSAGNTIYF
V: TRBV3-1/TRBV3-2
size: .
J: TRBJ1-3
D: .

DNA: TGTGCCAGCTCACCTTCACAGGGGTCGATCGGGGAGCTGTTTTTT
CDR3: CASSPSQGSIGELFF
V: TRBV18
size: .
J: TRBJ2-2
D: TRBD1

DNA: TGTGCCAGCAGCTTACGCCACAGGGTTGACTCTGAAAAACTGTTTTTT
CDR3: CASSLRHRVDSEKLFF
V: TRBV11-2
size: .
J: TRBJ1-4
D: .

DNA: TGTGCCAGCAGTGTGGAACCGTGGGAGGGCCGGTACGAGCAGTACTTC
CDR3: CASSVEPWEGRYEQYF
V: TRBV6-1
size: .
J: TRBJ2-7
D: TRBD2

DNA: TGTGCCAGTACGCGACAGAGAAATGAAAAACTGTTTTTT
CDR3: CASTRQRNEKLFF
V: TRBV19
size: .
J: TRBJ1-4
D: .

DNA: TGTGCCAGCTCACCAGTCTATGAGCAGTTCTTC
CDR3: CASSPVYEQFF
V: TRBV18
size: .
J: TRBJ2-1
D: .

DNA: TGTGCCAGCAGTCAAAGCTTACAGGGGGTCTCCTACGAGCAGTACTTC
CDR3: CASSQSLQGVSYEQYF
V: TRBV28
size: .
J: TRBJ2-7
D: TRBD1